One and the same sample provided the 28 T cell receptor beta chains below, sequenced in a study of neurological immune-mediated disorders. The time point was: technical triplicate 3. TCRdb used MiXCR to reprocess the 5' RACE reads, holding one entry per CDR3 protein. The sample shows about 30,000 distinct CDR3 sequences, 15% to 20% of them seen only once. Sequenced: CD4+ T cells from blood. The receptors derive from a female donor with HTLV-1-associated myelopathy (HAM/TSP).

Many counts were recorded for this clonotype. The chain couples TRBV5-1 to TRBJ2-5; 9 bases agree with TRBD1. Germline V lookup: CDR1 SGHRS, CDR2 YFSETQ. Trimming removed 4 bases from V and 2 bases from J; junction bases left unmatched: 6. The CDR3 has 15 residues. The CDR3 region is CASSGMGQGQETQYF. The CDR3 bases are TGCGCCAGCAGCGGGATGGGACAGGGACAAGAGACCCAGTACTTC.

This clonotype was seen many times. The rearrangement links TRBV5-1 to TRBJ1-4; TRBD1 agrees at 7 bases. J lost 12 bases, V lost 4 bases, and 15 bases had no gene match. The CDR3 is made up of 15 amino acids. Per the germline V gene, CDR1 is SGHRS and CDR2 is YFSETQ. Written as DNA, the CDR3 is TGCGCCAGCAGCACGGGACAGTTTACCTTTGGGCAACTGTTTTTT. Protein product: CASSTGQFTFGQLFF.

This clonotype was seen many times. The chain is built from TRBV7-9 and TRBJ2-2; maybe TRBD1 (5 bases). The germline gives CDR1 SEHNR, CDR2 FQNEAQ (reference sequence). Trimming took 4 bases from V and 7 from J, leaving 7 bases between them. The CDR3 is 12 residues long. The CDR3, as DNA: TGTGCCAGCAGCTATACAGGCGGGGAGCTGTTTTTT. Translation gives CASSYTGGELFF. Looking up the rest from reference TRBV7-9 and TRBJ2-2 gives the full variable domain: DTGVSQNPRHKITKRGQNVTFRCDPISEHNRLYWYRQTLGQGPEFLTYFQNEAQLEKSRLLSDRFSAERPKGSFSTLEIQRTEQGDSAMYLCASSYTGGELFFGEGSRLTVL.

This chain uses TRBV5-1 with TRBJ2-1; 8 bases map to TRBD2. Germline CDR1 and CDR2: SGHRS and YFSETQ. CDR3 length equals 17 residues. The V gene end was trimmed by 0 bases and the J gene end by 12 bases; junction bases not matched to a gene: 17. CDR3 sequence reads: CASSLASHGGAADTQFF. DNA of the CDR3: TGCGCCAGCAGCTTGGCCTCCCACGGGGGGGCGGCAGATACGCAGTTCTTC.

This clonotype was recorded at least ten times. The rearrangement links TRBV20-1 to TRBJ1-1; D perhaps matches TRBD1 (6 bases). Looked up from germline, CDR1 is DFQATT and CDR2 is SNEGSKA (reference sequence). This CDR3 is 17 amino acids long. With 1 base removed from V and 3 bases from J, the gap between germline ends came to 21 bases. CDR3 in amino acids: CSARAEEYRRGDTEAFF. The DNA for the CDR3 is TGCAGTGCTAGAGCAGAGGAATATAGAAGGGGGGACACTGAAGCTTTCTTT.

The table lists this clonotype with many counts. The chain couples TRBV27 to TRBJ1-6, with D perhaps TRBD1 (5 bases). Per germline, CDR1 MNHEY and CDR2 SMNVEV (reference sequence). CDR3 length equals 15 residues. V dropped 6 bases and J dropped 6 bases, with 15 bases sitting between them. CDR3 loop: CASSGLGRINSPLHF. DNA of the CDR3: TGTGCCAGCAGCGGTCTGGGACGGATTAATTCACCCCTCCACTTT.

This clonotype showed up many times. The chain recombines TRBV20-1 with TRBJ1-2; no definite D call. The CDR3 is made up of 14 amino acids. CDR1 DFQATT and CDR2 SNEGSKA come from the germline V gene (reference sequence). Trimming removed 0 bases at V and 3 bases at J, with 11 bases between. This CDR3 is CSARDPAGDYGYTF. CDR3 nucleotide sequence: TGCAGTGCTAGAGATCCGGCGGGCGACTATGGCTACACCTTC.

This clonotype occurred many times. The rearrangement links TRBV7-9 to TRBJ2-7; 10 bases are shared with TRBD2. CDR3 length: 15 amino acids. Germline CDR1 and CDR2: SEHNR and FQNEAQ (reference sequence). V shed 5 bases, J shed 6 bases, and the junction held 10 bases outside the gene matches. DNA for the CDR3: TGTGCCAGCAGCCCGAGCGGGAGGGCCATAAGCGAGCAGTACTTC. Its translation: CASSPSGRAISEQYF.

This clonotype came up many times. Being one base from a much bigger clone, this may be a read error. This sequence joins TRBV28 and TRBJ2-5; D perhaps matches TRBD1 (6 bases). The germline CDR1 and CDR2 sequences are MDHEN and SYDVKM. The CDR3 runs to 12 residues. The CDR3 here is CASSRGQESQYF. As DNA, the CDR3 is TGTGCCAGTAGCCGGGGACAAGAGAGCCAGTACTTC.

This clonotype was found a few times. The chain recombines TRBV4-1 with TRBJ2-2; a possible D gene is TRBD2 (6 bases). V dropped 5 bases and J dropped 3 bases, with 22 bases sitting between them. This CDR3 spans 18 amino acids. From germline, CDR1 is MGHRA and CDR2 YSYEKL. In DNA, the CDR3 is TGCGCCAGCAGCACCCCGGGTCTGGCGGGGAGCTACACCGGGGAGCTGTTTTTT. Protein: CASSTPGLAGSYTGELFF.

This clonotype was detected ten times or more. The CDR3 DNA reads TGTGCCAGCAGCCCCGCCCTCCGGGGTACCGGAGGGGACACTGAAGCTTTCTTT. It translates to CASSPALRGTGGDTEAFF. The J gene is TRBJ1-1, the V gene TRBV3-1, with D possibly matching TRBD1 (5 bases). This CDR3 contains 18 residues. Germline lookup yields CDR1 LGHDT and CDR2 YNNKEL (reference sequence). V lost 4 bases and J lost 3, with 24 bases in between.

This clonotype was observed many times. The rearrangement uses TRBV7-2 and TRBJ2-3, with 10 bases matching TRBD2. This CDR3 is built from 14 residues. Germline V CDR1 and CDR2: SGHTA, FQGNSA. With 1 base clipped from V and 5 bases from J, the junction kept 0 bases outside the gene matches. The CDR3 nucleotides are TGTGCCAGCAGCTTAGGACTAGCGGGAGATACGCAGTATTTT. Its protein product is CASSLGLAGDTQYF.

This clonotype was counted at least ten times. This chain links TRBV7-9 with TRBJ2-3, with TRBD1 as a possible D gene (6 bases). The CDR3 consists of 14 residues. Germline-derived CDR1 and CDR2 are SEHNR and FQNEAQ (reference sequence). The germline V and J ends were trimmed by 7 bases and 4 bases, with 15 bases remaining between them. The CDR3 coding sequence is TGTGCCAGCATAATAGGGGGTCAAGCAGATACGCAGTATTTT. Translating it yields CASIIGGQADTQYF.

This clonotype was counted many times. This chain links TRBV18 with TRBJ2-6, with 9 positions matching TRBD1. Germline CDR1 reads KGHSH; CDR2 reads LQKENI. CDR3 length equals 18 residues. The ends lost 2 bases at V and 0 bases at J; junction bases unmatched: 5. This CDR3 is CASSPAGQGLSGANVLTF. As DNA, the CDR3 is TGTGCCAGCTCACCAGCGGGACAGGGACTCTCTGGGGCCAACGTCCTGACTTTC.

CDR3 loop: CSAIPRTSVHEQYF. As DNA, the CDR3 is TGCAGTGCGATCCCCAGGACGTCGGTACACGAGCAGTACTTC. The rearrangement joins TRBV20-1 to TRBJ2-7; no definite D call. The germline V gene encodes CDR1 DFQATT and CDR2 SNEGSKA (reference sequence). This CDR3 has 14 residues. V lost 6 bases and J 5 bases, leaving 20 bases between the germline ends.

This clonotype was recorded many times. DNA of the CDR3: TGCAGTGCCTACGCCCCGGGGGTCGTAGAGACCCAGTACTTC. Protein sequence: CSAYAPGVVETQYF. The chain is built from TRBV20-1 and TRBJ2-5; D might be TRBD2 (6 bases). The CDR3 extends over 14 amino acids. Trimming took off 6 bases at V and 4 bases at J, with 18 bases between the two ends. Per germline, CDR1 DFQATT and CDR2 SNEGSKA (reference sequence).

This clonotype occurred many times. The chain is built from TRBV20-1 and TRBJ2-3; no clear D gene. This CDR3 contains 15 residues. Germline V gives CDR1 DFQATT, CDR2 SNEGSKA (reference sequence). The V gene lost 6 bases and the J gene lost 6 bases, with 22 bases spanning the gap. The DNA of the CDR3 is TGCAGTGCCCCGCCTGGAGAAGGGCCGCTCGATACGCAGTATTTT. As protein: CSAPPGEGPLDTQYF.

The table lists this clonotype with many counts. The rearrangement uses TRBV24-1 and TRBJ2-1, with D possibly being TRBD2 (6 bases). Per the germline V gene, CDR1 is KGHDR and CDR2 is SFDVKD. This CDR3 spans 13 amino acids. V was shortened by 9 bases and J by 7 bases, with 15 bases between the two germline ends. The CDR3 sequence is CATADGSGNEQFF. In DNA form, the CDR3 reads TGTGCCACCGCTGACGGGAGTGGAAATGAGCAGTTCTTC.

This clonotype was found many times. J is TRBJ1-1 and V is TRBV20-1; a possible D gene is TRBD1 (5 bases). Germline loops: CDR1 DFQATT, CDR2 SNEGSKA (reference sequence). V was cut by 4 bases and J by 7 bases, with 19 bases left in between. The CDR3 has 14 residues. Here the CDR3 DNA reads TGCAGTGCTACAAAGCAGGGAGGCAGTGGTGAAGCTTTCTTT. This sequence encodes CSATKQGGSGEAFF.

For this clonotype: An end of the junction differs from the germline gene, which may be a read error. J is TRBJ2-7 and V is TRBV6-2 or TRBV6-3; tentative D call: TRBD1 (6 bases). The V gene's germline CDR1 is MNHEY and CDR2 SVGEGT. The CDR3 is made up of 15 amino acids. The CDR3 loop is CASSTTGQSSYKQHF. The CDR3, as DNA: TGTGCCAGCAGTACGACGGGACAAAGTTCCTACAAGCAGCACTTC.

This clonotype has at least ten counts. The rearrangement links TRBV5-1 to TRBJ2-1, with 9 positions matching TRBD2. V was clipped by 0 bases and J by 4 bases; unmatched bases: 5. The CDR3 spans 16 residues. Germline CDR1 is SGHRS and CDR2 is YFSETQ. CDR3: CASSLVAGVGYNEQFF. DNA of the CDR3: TGCGCCAGCAGCTTGGTAGCGGGAGTAGGGTACAATGAGCAGTTCTTC.

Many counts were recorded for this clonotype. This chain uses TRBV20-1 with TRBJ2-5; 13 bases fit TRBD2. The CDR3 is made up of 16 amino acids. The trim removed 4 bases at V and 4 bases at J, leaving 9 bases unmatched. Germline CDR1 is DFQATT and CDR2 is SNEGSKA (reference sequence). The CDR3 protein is CSAMTSGGPRGETQYF. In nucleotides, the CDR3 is TGCAGTGCTATGACTAGCGGGGGGCCAAGGGGAGAGACCCAGTACTTC.

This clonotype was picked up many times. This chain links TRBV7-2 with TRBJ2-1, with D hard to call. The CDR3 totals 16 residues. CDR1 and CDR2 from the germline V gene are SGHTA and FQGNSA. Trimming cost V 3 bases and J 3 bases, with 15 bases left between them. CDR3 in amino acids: CASSFRRMTDYNEQFF. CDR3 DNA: TGTGCCAGCAGCTTCCGAAGGATGACCGACTACAATGAGCAGTTCTTC.

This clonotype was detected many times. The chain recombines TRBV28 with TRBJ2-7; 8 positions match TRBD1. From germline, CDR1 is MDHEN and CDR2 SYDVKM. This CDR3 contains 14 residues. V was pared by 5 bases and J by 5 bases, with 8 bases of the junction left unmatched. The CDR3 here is CASSPRQGLDEQYF. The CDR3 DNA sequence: TGTGCCAGCAGTCCCAGACAGGGGCTCGACGAGCAGTACTTC.

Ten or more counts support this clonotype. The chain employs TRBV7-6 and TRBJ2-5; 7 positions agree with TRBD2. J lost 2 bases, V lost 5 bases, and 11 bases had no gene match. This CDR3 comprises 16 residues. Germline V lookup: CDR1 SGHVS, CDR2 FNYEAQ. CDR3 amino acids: CASSKNPGGGQETQYF. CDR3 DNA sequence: TGTGCCAGCAGCAAGAACCCGGGGGGTGGTCAAGAGACCCAGTACTTC.

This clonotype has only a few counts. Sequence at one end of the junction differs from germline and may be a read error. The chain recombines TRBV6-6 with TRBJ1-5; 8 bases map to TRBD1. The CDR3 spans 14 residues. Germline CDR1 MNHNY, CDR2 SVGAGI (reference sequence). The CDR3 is CASSVTGGGQHQHF. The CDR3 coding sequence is TGTGCCAGCAGTGTTACAGGGGGAGGTCAGCACCAGCATTTT.

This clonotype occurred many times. In nucleotides, the CDR3 is TGTGCCAGCAGCCGCAGCGGTGGAGGAGAGACCCAGTACTTC. Translating gives CASSRSGGGETQYF. This chain joins TRBV4-2 and TRBJ2-5; D perhaps matches TRBD2 (5 bases). Germline CDR1 and CDR2: LGHNA and YNFKEQ. V lost 4 bases and J 4 bases, leaving 13 bases between the germline ends. The CDR3 totals 14 residues.

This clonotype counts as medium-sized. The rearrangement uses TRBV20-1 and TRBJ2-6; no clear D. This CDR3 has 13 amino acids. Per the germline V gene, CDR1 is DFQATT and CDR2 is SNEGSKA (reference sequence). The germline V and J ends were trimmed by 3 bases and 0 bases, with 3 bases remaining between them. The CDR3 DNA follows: TGCAGTGCTAGGGGCTCTGGGGCCAACGTCCTGACTTTC. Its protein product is CSARGSGANVLTF.